This T cell receptor beta chain was recovered during a study of T cell responses to AZD1222 COVID-19 vaccine. Comments on this clone: Its matching antigen is unknown.

Study-level points and caveats: CD4 TCRs covered the whole spike, strongest at regions 160-218 and 743-854.

Clones were sequenced by immunoSEQ multiplex PCR, and TCRdb holds only the in-frame ones, with some missing. The sample lists 150,000 or so clones; 85% to 95% were seen once. The length of the CDR3 is 12 residues. V was shortened by 3 bases and J by 11 bases, with 11 bases between the two germline ends. CDR1 SEHNR and CDR2 FQNEAQ come from the germline V gene (reference sequence). The V and J genes are TRBV7-9 and TRBJ1-5; D is unresolved. Sequences were derived from peripheral blood, sampled 28 days after the second AZD1222 dose. This TCR came from an adult who received the AZD1222 COVID-19 vaccine. The CDR3 DNA sequence: TGTGCCAGCAGCTTCGAGGTCGGGGCCCAGCATTTT. This sequence encodes CASSFEVGAQHF.